A selection of T cell receptor beta chains follows, all from one sample in a study of cytomegalovirus exposure and HLA in healthy donors. This table comes from immunoSEQ multiplex PCR, and its TCRdb copy is limited to in-frame clones, with some not included. The table includes more than 100,000 clones, 80% to 85% detected once. Sequencing was carried out using PBMCs. These receptors all stem from a woman in her fifties or sixties in good health and CMV-seropositive. Each CDR3 is given with its conserved first and last residue. The order of the fields is CDR3 protein, V gene, D gene, J gene. The D gene is left open where the match is weak.

CASSPQLAGGETQYF TRBV9 TRBD2 TRBJ2-5
CSAGASGGPGAQYF TRBV29-1 TRBD2 TRBJ2-5
CASSPPSGGASEQFF TRBV18 TRBD2 TRBJ2-1
CASSQGTGSSSGNTIYF TRBV18 TRBD1 TRBJ1-3
CSVEDLNLPGIEAFF TRBV29-1 NA TRBJ1-1
CASSPGTKTEAFF TRBV5-1 NA TRBJ1-1
CASSLAGINSPLHF TRBV13 NA TRBJ1-6
CSVQGSYEQYF TRBV20-1 TRBD1 TRBJ2-7
CASSPTAQETQYF TRBV18 NA TRBJ2-5
CASSFRDRTGGAPYEQYF TRBV27 TRBD1 TRBJ2-7
CAISESLAEETQYF TRBV10-3 TRBD2 TRBJ2-5
CASSPDRESDTQYF TRBV18 TRBD1 TRBJ2-3
CASSLNRQVSDTQYF TRBV27 NA TRBJ2-3
CASSLDLAGDIPSQETQYF TRBV5-8 TRBD2 TRBJ2-5
CASGGARGSTDTQYF TRBV4-2 NA TRBJ2-3
CASSLMTRGDTGELFF TRBV5-1 NA TRBJ2-2
CASTSRGLDNEKLFF TRBV28 NA TRBJ1-4
CASSPNRGKNTEAFF TRBV18 TRBD1 TRBJ1-1
CASSVSRFSYEQYF TRBV9 NA TRBJ2-7
CASSPGTTGKYSGYTF TRBV9 NA TRBJ1-2
CAAKTGGKLDTEAFF TRBV7-9 TRBD1 TRBJ1-1
CASRPIITKREATNEKLFF TRBV11-2 NA TRBJ1-4
CASSPSRSPANYGYTF TRBV19 NA TRBJ1-2
CASSLAEGGNTEAFF TRBV5-4 NA TRBJ1-1
CASSTTVNTEAFF TRBV6-6 NA TRBJ1-1
CASSPRVGSSYEQYF TRBV18 NA TRBJ2-7
CASSLDIGGYTEAFF TRBV11-2 NA TRBJ1-1
CASSLGRYNEQFF TRBV27 NA TRBJ2-1
CASSLRGYEQFF TRBV28 NA TRBJ2-1
CASRPPQGASAEAFF TRBV28 TRBD1 TRBJ1-1
CASSISLGTSGGRTDTQYF TRBV9 TRBD2 TRBJ2-3
CASSTPDRVGYTF TRBV27 TRBD1 TRBJ1-2
CASSPTGAIQPQHF TRBV6-6 TRBD1 TRBJ1-5
CASRQSGGTDTQYF TRBV14 NA TRBJ2-3
CASSYAGLGTEAFF TRBV6-5 NA TRBJ1-1
CASSPGNYGYTF TRBV7-9 NA TRBJ1-2
CASSPEDRTFSGNTIYF TRBV28 TRBD1 TRBJ1-3
CASSLGSGFTYGYTF TRBV28 NA TRBJ1-2
CASSQVPSLYSNQPQHF TRBV4-1 NA TRBJ1-5
CAWSVTGNQPQHF TRBV30 NA TRBJ1-5
CASSLLGQGGDEQFF TRBV9 TRBD1 TRBJ2-1